Below are 13 T cell receptor beta chains sequenced from a single sample in a study of blood T cell repertoires in COVID-19. Clones were sequenced by immunoSEQ multiplex PCR, and TCRdb holds only the in-frame ones, with some missing. The sample comprises around 250,000 clones, approximately 85% of which are singletons, and under 2.5% rests with the top ten. The sample was PBMCs or T cells enriched from blood (not recorded which). The source is a woman aged 50 to 60 who had recovered from COVID-19.

The chain couples TRBV28 to TRBJ2-7; 12 bases fit TRBD2. This CDR3 is built from 13 residues. V was pared by 7 bases and J by 12 bases, with 10 bases of the junction left unmatched. Germline values: CDR1 MDHEN, CDR2 SYDVKM. In nucleotides, the CDR3 is TGTGCCAGCAAAGGGACTAGCGGGTTTGTATTGTACTTC. Amino acids: CASKGTSGFVLYF.

The rearrangement links TRBV30 to TRBJ1-5; unclear D gene. CDR1 and CDR2 (germline): GTSNPN, SVGIG (reference sequence). V lost 0 bases, J lost 2 bases, and 11 bases lay in between. The CDR3 has 15 amino acids. This CDR3 is CAWSVYPGGNQPQHF. The CDR3 region has the DNA TGTGCCTGGAGTGTATATCCCGGAGGCAATCAGCCCCAGCATTTT.

J is TRBJ2-1 and V is TRBV12-5, with D possibly matching TRBD1 (6 bases). Germline V gives CDR1 LGHNT, CDR2 FRNRAP. Trimming shortened V by 0 bases and J by 2 bases, and 14 bases separated the two germline ends. CDR3 length: 17 residues. Here the CDR3 reads CASGLVLGQGPYNEQFF. CDR3 nucleotide sequence: TGTGCTAGTGGTTTGGTACTTGGGCAGGGGCCCTACAATGAGCAGTTCTTC.

CDR3 sequence (DNA): TGTGCCACCTCAACTGCTAGCGGGGGGGGCGATGAGCAGTTCTTC. As protein: CATSTASGGGDEQFF. The J gene is TRBJ2-1, the V gene TRBV24-1; 12 bases match TRBD2. Germline loops: CDR1 KGHDR, CDR2 SFDVKD. V lost 9 bases to trimming and J lost 8 bases; unmatched junction nucleotides: 10. This CDR3 comprises 15 residues.

The genes are TRBV7-9 and TRBJ1-6; no clear D. Between the trimmed V and J ends, which lost 5 bases and 3 bases, there was a span of 14 bases. Germline lookup yields CDR1 SEHNR and CDR2 FQNEAQ (reference sequence). The CDR3 is 16 amino acids. CDR3 nucleotides: TGTGCCAGCAGCCCTCTTAATACAGTCTATAATTCACCCCTCCACTTT. Protein product: CASSPLNTVYNSPLHF.

The chain links TRBV28 to TRBJ2-6, with 9 bases that match TRBD1. The V gene end was trimmed by 4 bases and the J gene end by 4 bases; junction bases not matched to a gene: 5. There are 16 residues in the CDR3. Germline lookup yields CDR1 MDHEN and CDR2 SYDVKM. CDR3 in amino acids: CASSSQGAAGANVLTF. In DNA, the CDR3 is TGTGCCAGCAGTTCACAGGGGGCGGCCGGGGCCAACGTCCTGACTTTC.

This clone was counted once. This chain links TRBV28 with TRBJ2-7; no firm D call. Trimming stripped 7 bases from V and 2 bases from J, with 18 bases between. CDR1 MDHEN and CDR2 SYDVKM come from the germline V gene. The CDR3 loop spans 15 amino acids. The CDR3 here is CASTQISRFPYEQYF. The CDR3, as DNA: TGTGCCAGCACCCAGATCTCCAGATTTCCCTACGAGCAGTACTTC.

This chain joins TRBV28 and TRBJ2-1; D possibly corresponds to TRBD1 (6 bases). CDR3 length: 15 residues. CDR1 and CDR2 from the germline V gene are MDHEN and SYDVKM. The germline V and J ends were trimmed by 5 bases and 6 bases, with 17 bases remaining between them. CDR3 coding DNA: TGTGCCAGCAGTCTACCCAAAACAGGGTTCAATGAGCAGTTCTTC. Its translation: CASSLPKTGFNEQFF.

This rearrangement joins TRBV19 to TRBJ2-1, with TRBD2 matching over 15 bases. Germline V gene lookup returns CDR1 LNHDA and CDR2 SQIVND (reference sequence). The CDR3 is 23 amino acids. Trimming took 8 bases from V and 0 from J; bases not matched to a gene: 23. CDR3 DNA: TGTGCCAGTCATACCTTAGCCCCTGGGACTAGCGGGAGGTGGATGAGCTCCTACAATGAGCAGTTCTTC. This translates into CASHTLAPGTSGRWMSSYNEQFF.

The J gene is TRBJ2-1, the V gene TRBV7-8; D remains ambiguous. The V and J ends lost 4 bases and 7 bases respectively, with 11 bases between them. Looked up from germline, CDR1 is SGHVS and CDR2 is FQNEAQ. The CDR3 contains 13 residues. CDR3: CASSSLPENEQFF. CDR3 DNA sequence: TGTGCCAGCAGCTCTCTTCCGGAGAATGAGCAGTTCTTC.

This clone was detected only once. CDR3 bases: TGTGCCAGCAGTTACGACAGGGGCGAAGAGCAGTACTTC. Its protein product is CASSYDRGEEQYF. This chain uses TRBV6-5 with TRBJ2-7; 8 bases align to TRBD1. The CDR3 is 13 residues long. V gave up 2 bases and J gave up 7 bases; unmatched junction bases: 4. The germline CDR1 and CDR2 sequences are MNHEY and SVGAGI.

The chain carries TRBV18 and TRBJ1-2, with 7 bases aligning to TRBD1. Trimming at V came to 8 bases and at J to 2 bases, leaving 5 bases not matched to a gene. Germline V gives CDR1 KGHSH, CDR2 LQKENI. The CDR3 has 13 amino acids. The CDR3 region has the DNA TGTGCCAGCGCCGGGGACAGAAACTATGGCTACACCTTC. Encoded protein: CASAGDRNYGYTF.

The chain links TRBV28 to TRBJ2-1; a possible D gene is TRBD1 (6 bases). The CDR3 is 15 amino acids. Germline V CDR1 and CDR2: MDHEN, SYDVKM. The V end lost 6 bases, the J end lost 4 bases, and 16 bases lay between the germline ends. Here the CDR3 reads CASSYPLTGYNEQFF. The CDR3 DNA reads TGTGCCAGCAGCTATCCTCTGACAGGTTACAATGAGCAGTTCTTC.